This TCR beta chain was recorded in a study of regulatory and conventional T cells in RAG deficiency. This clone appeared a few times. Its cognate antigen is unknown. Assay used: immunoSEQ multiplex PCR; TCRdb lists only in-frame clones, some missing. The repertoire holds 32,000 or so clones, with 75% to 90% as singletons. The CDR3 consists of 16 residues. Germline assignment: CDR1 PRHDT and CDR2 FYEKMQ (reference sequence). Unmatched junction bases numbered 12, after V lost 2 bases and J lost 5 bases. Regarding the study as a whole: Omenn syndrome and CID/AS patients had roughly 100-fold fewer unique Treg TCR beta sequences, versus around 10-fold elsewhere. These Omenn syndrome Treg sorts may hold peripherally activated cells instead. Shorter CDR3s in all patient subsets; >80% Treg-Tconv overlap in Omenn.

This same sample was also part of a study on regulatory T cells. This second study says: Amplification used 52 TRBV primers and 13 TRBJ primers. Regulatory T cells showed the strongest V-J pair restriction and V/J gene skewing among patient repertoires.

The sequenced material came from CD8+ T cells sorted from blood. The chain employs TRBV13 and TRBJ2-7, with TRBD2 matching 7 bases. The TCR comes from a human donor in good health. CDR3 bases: TGTGCCAGCAGCTTATGGGCGGGGAGGGAGATCGACGAGCAGTACTTC. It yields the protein CASSLWAGREIDEQYF.